This T cell receptor (beta chain) was identified in a study of radiation and T cells in renal cell carcinoma. Some clones are missing from TCRdb's copy, which holds only in-frame ones; the method was immunoSEQ multiplex PCR. The sample lists 130,000 or so clones, 83% occurring once. J gave up 1 base and V 3 bases, and 10 bases lay outside the gene matches. Germline lookup yields CDR1 SGHRS and CDR2 YFSETQ. The CDR3 runs 18 residues. The time point denotes: baseline pretreatment blood. Treatment indicated: 15 Gy SBRT to primary tumor, nephrectomy 4 weeks later. Specimen: blood, collected from a patient whose treatment included radiotherapy and nephrectomy. The genes are TRBV5-1 and TRBJ2-5, with TRBD2 identical over 12 bases. The TCR originated in a woman aged 45-59 years with renal cell carcinoma. This CDR3 is CASSSLQGLAGAQETQYF. As DNA, the CDR3 is TGCGCCAGCAGCTCCCTTCAGGGACTAGCGGGTGCCCAAGAGACCCAGTACTTC.